The T cell receptor (beta chain) described here comes from a study of CXCR3-negative and CXCR3-positive naive CD8 T cells. The study's findings and limits: CXCR3-expressing naive cells carried TRB CDR3s more hydrophobic than those of CXCR3-negative naive cells.

The authors made the TRB cDNA libraries by 5' RACE using UMI labels. No DNA is given; TCRdb re-called the 5' RACE reads and lists each CDR3 protein once. This sample's table reports 140,000 to 150,000 distinct CDR3 sequences. Concerning this clonotype: Its antigen is undetermined.

This TCR came from a human donor in good health. Some clones in this sample may be carry-over from other donors' samples. The sequenced sample consisted of naive CXCR3+ CD8+ T cells from blood. Subset noted: CD45RO-CCR7+CD27+CD95- naive CD8+ T cells expressing CXCR3 (TNR3+).

CDR3 loop: CSARVLFDTDTQYF. The chain joins TRBV20-1 to TRBJ2-3. Germline values: CDR1 DFQATT, CDR2 SNEGSKA (reference sequence). The CDR3 length is 14 residues.